This is a list of T cell receptor beta chains from one sample in a study of shared clonotypes between healthy human individuals. Assay: immunoSEQ multiplex PCR; the TCRdb copy retains only in-frame clones and omits some. The sample contains just under 350,000 clones, around four fifths of which appear only once. Sequenced sample: memory CD4+ T cells sorted from blood. These receptors originate from a young man in good health. Each CDR3 is given with its conserved first and last residue. The order of the fields is V gene, clone size, D gene, J gene, CDR3 DNA, CDR3 protein. The D gene is left open where the match is weak. Size tells how often a clone was seen (once, few, many) or the class of an expanded clone, and some rows leave it out.

v_call: TRBV27; clone_size: .; d_call: TRBD1; j_call: TRBJ2-4; cdr3_nt: TGTGCCAGCAGTCGAGCCCCGACAGGGGCCAAAAACATTCAGTACTTC; cdr3_aa: CASSRAPTGAKNIQYF
v_call: TRBV30; clone_size: .; d_call: .; j_call: TRBJ2-7; cdr3_nt: TGTGCCTGGAACGGGGTCACCTACGAGCAGTACTTC; cdr3_aa: CAWNGVTYEQYF
v_call: TRBV5-1; clone_size: .; d_call: .; j_call: TRBJ2-5; cdr3_nt: TGCGCCAGCAGCTTGGTTCCAGGCAGGGGCCAAGAGACCCAGTACTTC; cdr3_aa: CASSLVPGRGQETQYF
v_call: TRBV5-1; clone_size: .; d_call: .; j_call: TRBJ1-6; cdr3_nt: TGCGCCAGCAGCAGCGGGACACTGTATAATTCACCCCTCCACTTT; cdr3_aa: CASSSGTLYNSPLHF
v_call: TRBV5-5; clone_size: .; d_call: TRBD1; j_call: TRBJ2-3; cdr3_nt: TGTGCCAGCAGCTTTCAGGGGGCCACCGGAGATACGCAGTATTTT; cdr3_aa: CASSFQGATGDTQYF
v_call: TRBV21-1; clone_size: .; d_call: .; j_call: TRBJ2-7; cdr3_nt: TGTGCCAGCAGCAAAGTTTACCAAGGAGTGGGAAAAGGGCCCTACGAGCAGTACTTC; cdr3_aa: CASSKVYQGVGKGPYEQYF
v_call: TRBV5-1; clone_size: .; d_call: TRBD1; j_call: TRBJ2-4; cdr3_nt: TGCGCCAGCAGCTCCCAAGATGACAGGGCGGCCATTCAGTACTTC; cdr3_aa: CASSSQDDRAAIQYF
v_call: TRBV7-9; clone_size: .; d_call: TRBD2; j_call: TRBJ2-1; cdr3_nt: TGTGCCAGCAGCTCTAGCGGGAGAACGAATGAGCAGTTCTTC; cdr3_aa: CASSSSGRTNEQFF
v_call: TRBV27; clone_size: .; d_call: TRBD1; j_call: TRBJ1-5; cdr3_nt: TGTGCCAGCAGTTCACGGGCAGGGACAGGGAATAGCGGCAATCAGCCCCAGCATTTT; cdr3_aa: CASSSRAGTGNSGNQPQHF
v_call: TRBV10-2; clone_size: .; d_call: .; j_call: TRBJ2-1; cdr3_nt: TGCGCCAGCAGTGAGTCTTGGGCGCGGTTCGGGAATGAGCAGTTCTTC; cdr3_aa: CASSESWARFGNEQFF
v_call: TRBV7-2; clone_size: .; d_call: .; j_call: TRBJ2-1; cdr3_nt: TGTGCCAGCAGCTTAGCTGAGGGGAGCTCCTACAATGAGCAGTTCTTC; cdr3_aa: CASSLAEGSSYNEQFF
v_call: TRBV27; clone_size: many; d_call: TRBD1; j_call: TRBJ2-2; cdr3_nt: TGTGCCAGCAGTACCTCCGGGACAGAGAACACCGGGGAGCTGTTTTTT; cdr3_aa: CASSTSGTENTGELFF
v_call: TRBV7-2; clone_size: once; d_call: TRBD2; j_call: TRBJ2-5; cdr3_nt: TGTGCCAGCAGCTTAGTACTAGCGGGAAGGGAGACCCAGTACTTC; cdr3_aa: CASSLVLAGRETQYF
v_call: TRBV28; clone_size: .; d_call: .; j_call: TRBJ2-5; cdr3_nt: TGTGCCAGCAGACCGACATTTCAAGAGACCCAGTACTTC; cdr3_aa: CASRPTFQETQYF
v_call: TRBV5-1; clone_size: .; d_call: .; j_call: TRBJ1-5; cdr3_nt: TGCGCCAGCAGCTTGTTCGAGAATCAGCCCCAGCATTTT; cdr3_aa: CASSLFENQPQHF
v_call: TRBV7-8; clone_size: .; d_call: TRBD2; j_call: TRBJ2-7; cdr3_nt: TGTGCCAGCAGCCCCGGACTAGCGGGAGGCCGAAAGACCTACGAGCAGTACTTC; cdr3_aa: CASSPGLAGGRKTYEQYF
v_call: TRBV18; clone_size: few; d_call: TRBD1; j_call: TRBJ2-3; cdr3_nt: TGTGCCAGCTCACCGACAAAAAGGGACAGGGATACTAGCCGGGATACGCAGTATTTT; cdr3_aa: CASSPTKRDRDTSRDTQYF
v_call: TRBV15; clone_size: many; d_call: TRBD1; j_call: TRBJ1-2; cdr3_nt: TGTGCCACCAGCATTGCAGGGACAGGAAACTATGGCTACACCTTC; cdr3_aa: CATSIAGTGNYGYTF
v_call: TRBV28; clone_size: .; d_call: TRBD1; j_call: TRBJ1-2; cdr3_nt: TGTGCCAGCAGAGAGGCGGACAGGACCTATGGCTACACCTTC; cdr3_aa: CASREADRTYGYTF
v_call: TRBV4-3; clone_size: .; d_call: .; j_call: TRBJ1-3; cdr3_nt: TGCGCCAGCAGTAAGGGAACAGGGACCAGTGGGAACACCATATATTTT; cdr3_aa: CASSKGTGTSGNTIYF
v_call: TRBV6-4; clone_size: .; d_call: .; j_call: TRBJ1-1; cdr3_nt: TGTGCCAGCAGACGACAGGAGACGAACACTGAAGCTTTCTTT; cdr3_aa: CASRRQETNTEAFF
v_call: TRBV7-7; clone_size: .; d_call: TRBD1; j_call: TRBJ1-5; cdr3_nt: TGTGCTAGCAGCTTGACAGGGGGCAATAGCAATCAGCCCCAGCATTTT; cdr3_aa: CASSLTGGNSNQPQHF
v_call: TRBV11-2; clone_size: .; d_call: .; j_call: TRBJ2-5; cdr3_nt: TGTGCCAGCAGCTTGATCAACTCATACCAAGAGACCCAGTACTTC; cdr3_aa: CASSLINSYQETQYF
v_call: TRBV4-1; clone_size: .; d_call: .; j_call: TRBJ2-1; cdr3_nt: TGCGCCAGCAGCCAAGAATTGGAGCGGGTCTATGAGCAGTTCTTC; cdr3_aa: CASSQELERVYEQFF
v_call: TRBV19; clone_size: .; d_call: .; j_call: TRBJ2-1; cdr3_nt: TGTGCCAGTAGTGGGTTCTGGGCCAGCAATGAGCAGTTCTTC; cdr3_aa: CASSGFWASNEQFF
v_call: TRBV30; clone_size: .; d_call: .; j_call: TRBJ1-1; cdr3_nt: TGTGCCTGGAGTCGAACTGCGACTGAAGCTTTCTTT; cdr3_aa: CAWSRTATEAFF
v_call: TRBV7-2; clone_size: .; d_call: .; j_call: TRBJ2-5; cdr3_nt: TGTGCCAGCAGCTTTAGGGGAGGTAGGGAGACCCAGTACTTC; cdr3_aa: CASSFRGGRETQYF
v_call: TRBV5-1; clone_size: .; d_call: TRBD2; j_call: TRBJ2-1; cdr3_nt: TGCGCCAGCAGCTTGGATGGCGGGAGGCTCTTTCTCGGCAATGAGCAGTTCTTC; cdr3_aa: CASSLDGGRLFLGNEQFF
v_call: TRBV27; clone_size: .; d_call: .; j_call: TRBJ2-5; cdr3_nt: TGTGCCAGCAGTTCAGGACCCCTGAAAGAGACCCAGTACTTC; cdr3_aa: CASSSGPLKETQYF
v_call: TRBV9; clone_size: .; d_call: .; j_call: TRBJ1-1; cdr3_nt: TGTGCCAGCAGCACCCGGGACACAACCCGGGCGGGGACTGAAGCTTTCTTT; cdr3_aa: CASSTRDTTRAGTEAFF
v_call: TRBV4-2; clone_size: .; d_call: TRBD2; j_call: TRBJ2-7; cdr3_nt: TGTGCCAGCAGCCGCGGAATAGCGGGAGGGTACTCCTACGAGCAGTACTTC; cdr3_aa: CASSRGIAGGYSYEQYF
v_call: TRBV4-1; clone_size: .; d_call: .; j_call: TRBJ1-2; cdr3_nt: TGCGCCAGCAGCCAAGACCAGGGGCCGAAGGGGGGCTACACCTTC; cdr3_aa: CASSQDQGPKGGYTF
v_call: TRBV6-5; clone_size: .; d_call: .; j_call: TRBJ2-1; cdr3_nt: TGTGCCACTACTAGGGACACCAACAATGAGCAGTTCTTC; cdr3_aa: CATTRDTNNEQFF
v_call: TRBV27; clone_size: few; d_call: .; j_call: TRBJ2-2; cdr3_nt: TGTGCCAGCAGTAAAAATTACGCCGCGGACACCGGGGAGCTGTTTTTT; cdr3_aa: CASSKNYAADTGELFF
v_call: TRBV27; clone_size: .; d_call: .; j_call: TRBJ2-3; cdr3_nt: TGTGCCAGCAGTCGATGGTCGGGGCCAGATACGCAGTATTTT; cdr3_aa: CASSRWSGPDTQYF
v_call: TRBV5-1; clone_size: .; d_call: TRBD1; j_call: TRBJ1-1; cdr3_nt: TGCGCCAGCAGCTTCGAGACAGGGGGGGAAGCTTTCTTT; cdr3_aa: CASSFETGGEAFF
v_call: TRBV18; clone_size: few; d_call: TRBD1; j_call: TRBJ1-5; cdr3_nt: TGTGCCAGCTCACAACAGGGGGACCAGCCCCAGCATTTT; cdr3_aa: CASSQQGDQPQHF
v_call: TRBV28; clone_size: once; d_call: .; j_call: TRBJ1-2; cdr3_nt: TGTGCCAGCAGTGCCTCTAACTATGGCTACACCTTC; cdr3_aa: CASSASNYGYTF
v_call: TRBV6-1; clone_size: .; d_call: TRBD2; j_call: TRBJ2-7; cdr3_nt: TGTGCCAGCAACATAGCGGGAGGGCCCTACGAGCAGTACTTC; cdr3_aa: CASNIAGGPYEQYF
v_call: TRBV29-1; clone_size: .; d_call: TRBD1; j_call: TRBJ2-7; cdr3_nt: TGCAGCGTTGAAGTAGGGGGCACCTTGCGGACCTACGAGCAGTACTTC; cdr3_aa: CSVEVGGTLRTYEQYF
v_call: TRBV2; clone_size: .; d_call: .; j_call: TRBJ2-3; cdr3_nt: TGTGCCAGCAGTCAGGACACAGATACGCAGTATTTT; cdr3_aa: CASSQDTDTQYF
v_call: TRBV27; clone_size: .; d_call: .; j_call: TRBJ1-5; cdr3_nt: TGTGCCAGCAGTTTGGCTTATAGCAATCAGCCCCAGCATTTT; cdr3_aa: CASSLAYSNQPQHF
v_call: TRBV5-1; clone_size: .; d_call: .; j_call: TRBJ2-7; cdr3_nt: TGCGCCAGCAGCTTGGATACAGGGACCTACGAGCAGTACTTC; cdr3_aa: CASSLDTGTYEQYF
v_call: TRBV19; clone_size: .; d_call: .; j_call: TRBJ2-3; cdr3_nt: TGTGCCAGTAGCAAGGCCAGGTTGGCAGATACGCAGTATTTT; cdr3_aa: CASSKARLADTQYF
v_call: TRBV7-2; clone_size: .; d_call: TRBD2; j_call: TRBJ2-1; cdr3_nt: TGTGCCAGCAGCTTAGCTCTAGCGGGTAACTATGAGCAGTTCTTC; cdr3_aa: CASSLALAGNYEQFF
v_call: TRBV13; clone_size: .; d_call: .; j_call: TRBJ2-3; cdr3_nt: TGTGCCAGCAGCTTAGGCGGGATTAGTTGGACGAGCACAGATACGCAGTATTTT; cdr3_aa: CASSLGGISWTSTDTQYF
v_call: TRBV5-1; clone_size: .; d_call: .; j_call: TRBJ1-4; cdr3_nt: TGCGCCAGCAGCTTGGAGGGGCAAAGGGAAAAACTGTTTTTT; cdr3_aa: CASSLEGQREKLFF
v_call: TRBV6-1; clone_size: .; d_call: .; j_call: TRBJ2-1; cdr3_nt: TGTGCCAGCAGTGAATGGGCAGGGGGCCGGACTAGCTCTAACAATGAGCAGTTCTTC; cdr3_aa: CASSEWAGGRTSSNNEQFF
v_call: TRBV10-1; clone_size: .; d_call: .; j_call: TRBJ2-2; cdr3_nt: TGCGCCAGCAGTGGGGGCCGGAGGGCGCGAGACGGGGAGCTGTTTTTT; cdr3_aa: CASSGGRRARDGELFF
v_call: TRBV19; clone_size: many; d_call: .; j_call: TRBJ1-6; cdr3_nt: TGTGCCACCGGCTCCTATAATTCACCCCTCCACTTT; cdr3_aa: CATGSYNSPLHF
v_call: TRBV14; clone_size: .; d_call: .; j_call: TRBJ2-1; cdr3_nt: TGTGCCAGCAGCTCAAGAGTCCGGGACTGGCGTGTCGATGAGCAGTTCTTC; cdr3_aa: CASSSRVRDWRVDEQFF
v_call: TRBV10-3; clone_size: .; d_call: .; j_call: TRBJ1-6; cdr3_nt: TGTGCCATCAGTGGCGGCGACACGAATAATTCACCCCTCCACTTT; cdr3_aa: CAISGGDTNNSPLHF
v_call: TRBV6-6; clone_size: .; d_call: TRBD2; j_call: TRBJ2-5; cdr3_nt: TGTGCCAGCAGTACTACTAGCGCAATGGGGGAGACCCAGTACTTC; cdr3_aa: CASSTTSAMGETQYF